Each of the 22 T cell receptor beta chains below was sequenced from the same sample in a study of T-cell reconstitution after alpha-beta-depleted transplantation in children. Unique molecular identifiers tagged the TCRbeta library. TCRdb processed the PCR reads anew with MiXCR; each CDR3 protein has one entry. Among 500,000 or so distinct CDR3 sequences listed, 32% were seen once. The sample in question was PBMCs from the stem cell graft donor, obtained from the stem cell graft. Source of these receptors: a human donor who donated a stem cell graft to a child with aplastic anemia.

In this sample, this clonotype turned up a few times. CDR3 in amino acids: CASSQEGGGWAGNYNEQFF. In nucleotides, the CDR3 is TGCGCCAGCAGCCAAGAGGGAGGGGGTTGGGCCGGGAACTACAATGAGCAGTTCTTC. The chain has TRBV4-3 and TRBJ2-1; TRBD2 might be the D (7 bases). Germline lookup yields CDR1 LGHNA and CDR2 YSLEER. The CDR3 loop spans 19 amino acids. Trimming pared 0 bases from V and 3 bases from J, leaving 21 bases between.

This rearrangement joins TRBV12-3 or TRBV12-4 to TRBJ1-4, with 8 positions matching TRBD1. V shed 3 bases and J 7 bases; nucleotides not matched to a gene: 4. This CDR3 spans 14 amino acids. The CDR3 nucleotides read TGTGCCAGCAGTTTCGGACAGGGAAGTGAAAAACTGTTTTTT. This sequence encodes CASSFGQGSEKLFF.

The chain recombines TRBV27 with TRBJ2-5; 7 nucleotides line up with TRBD2. Trimming removed 3 bases from V and 7 bases from J; junction bases left unmatched: 5. CDR3 length equals 13 residues. CDR1 and CDR2 (germline): MNHEY, SMNVEV (reference sequence). The CDR3, as DNA: TGTGCCAGCAGTTTCCAGGGAGGGTGGACCCAGTACTTC. It encodes CASSFQGGWTQYF.

This clonotype was detected ten times or more. The V call is TRBV6-5, the J call TRBJ2-1, with 12 bases that match TRBD2. Looked up from germline, CDR1 is MNHEY and CDR2 is SVGAGI. The CDR3 loop spans 14 amino acids. The V and J ends lost 6 bases and 8 bases, in that order; junction bases with no gene match: 5. The CDR3 loop reads CASSLTSGSYEQFF. The DNA for the CDR3 is TGTGCCAGCAGCCTGACTAGCGGGAGTTATGAGCAGTTCTTC.

The chain couples TRBV18 to TRBJ1-2; TRBD1 matches 10 bases. The CDR3 has 17 residues. V lost 2 bases, J lost 1 base, and 7 bases stayed unmatched. CDR1 is KGHSH and CDR2 is LQKENI in the germline V gene. The CDR3 nucleotides are TGTGCCAGCTCACCAAGCACCGGGACAGGGGATAACTATGGCTACACCTTC. Encoded protein: CASSPSTGTGDNYGYTF.

Only a few counts were recorded for this clonotype. The chain is built from TRBV5-1 and TRBJ2-7; D is unresolved. Germline assignment: CDR1 SGHRS and CDR2 YFSETQ. The CDR3 is made up of 14 amino acids. V lost 4 bases to trimming and J lost 1 base, with 12 bases between them. CDR3 in amino acids: CASSPGDQSYEQYV. The CDR3 nucleotides read TGCGCCAGCAGCCCAGGAGATCAGTCCTACGAGCAGTACGTC.

The chain couples TRBV6-2 or TRBV6-3 to TRBJ1-5; D not certain. The CDR3 is made up of 16 amino acids. Trimming took off 6 bases at V and 4 bases at J, with 19 bases between the two ends. The germline CDR1 and CDR2 sequences are MNHEY and SVGEGT. The DNA for the CDR3 is TGTGCCAGCAGAAAGGCGACGGTCGGGGAAAATCAGCCCCAGCATTTT. The encoded protein is CASRKATVGENQPQHF.

This chain connects TRBV20-1 to TRBJ1-2, with 8 bases that match TRBD1. CDR1 is DFQATT and CDR2 is SNEGSKA in the germline V gene (reference sequence). The CDR3 has 15 amino acids. V lost 6 bases to trimming and J lost 5 bases; unmatched junction nucleotides: 14. CDR3 sequence reads: CSAAPHSGGGYGYTF. The CDR3 DNA reads TGCAGTGCCGCCCCCCATTCAGGGGGCGGTTATGGCTACACCTTC.

This clonotype was seen a few times. The chain recombines TRBV29-1 with TRBJ1-1; 7 bases are shared with TRBD1. The germline V gene has CDR1 SQVTM and CDR2 ANQGSEA. V shed 8 bases and J 4 bases; nucleotides not matched to a gene: 7. The CDR3 consists of 12 residues. CDR3 coding DNA: TGCAGCTTCGACAGGGAGATCACTGAAGCTTTCTTT. It codes for CSFDREITEAFF.

The gene calls are TRBV7-8 and TRBJ1-5; D possibly corresponds to TRBD1 (5 bases). Germline V gene data show CDR1 as SGHVS and CDR2 as FQNEAQ. This CDR3 comprises 18 residues. Trimming removed 4 bases at V and 4 bases at J, with 23 bases between. The CDR3 DNA is TGTGCCAGCAGCTCCCGGGACTTTTCTACGCTGGGGAATCAGCCCCAGCATTTT. As protein: CASSSRDFSTLGNQPQHF. Filled out from reference TRBV7-8 and TRBJ1-5, the complete variable domain reads GAGVSQSPRYKVAKRGQDVALRCDPISGHVSLFWYQQALGQGPEFLTYFQNEAQLDKSGLPSDRFFAERPEGSVSTLKIQRTQQEDSAVYLCASSSRDFSTLGNQPQHFGDGTRLSIL.

J is TRBJ2-1 and V is TRBV5-5, with 10 bases that match TRBD1. Per the germline V gene, CDR1 is SGHKS and CDR2 is YYEKEE (reference sequence). The CDR3 has 15 residues. Germline trimming cut 0 bases from V and 8 bases from J; bases unmatched to any gene: 5. CDR3 residues: CASSLASTGGDEQFF. The DNA for the CDR3 is TGTGCCAGCAGCTTGGCCTCGACAGGGGGCGATGAGCAGTTCTTC.

The chain employs TRBV29-1 and TRBJ1-1, with D unresolved. There are 13 residues in the CDR3. Germline lookup yields CDR1 SQVTM and CDR2 ANQGSEA. Trimming pared 3 bases from V and 1 base from J, leaving 9 bases between. CDR3 in DNA: TGCAGCGTTGACCCGGGGAGGAACACTGAAGCTTTCTTT. Protein: CSVDPGRNTEAFF.

This clonotype was detected a few times. This chain connects TRBV6-4 to TRBJ2-3; TRBD1 might be the D (6 bases). From germline, CDR1 is MRHNA and CDR2 SNTAGT. V lost 5 bases and J 4 bases, leaving 16 bases between the germline ends. The CDR3 is 15 amino acids. This CDR3 is CASSPSKGESDTQYF. Written as DNA, the CDR3 is TGTGCCAGCAGTCCATCTAAGGGGGAATCAGATACGCAGTATTTT.

Ten or more counts support this clonotype. The DNA for the CDR3 is TGCAGCGTTGTGGGTGGGACTTACTACCCCAATGAGCAGTTCTTC. This gives the protein CSVVGGTYYPNEQFF. V and J are TRBV29-1 and TRBJ2-1, with D perhaps TRBD2 (6 bases). CDR3 size: 15 residues. The V and J ends lost 4 bases and 6 bases respectively, with 19 bases between them. The germline gives CDR1 SQVTM, CDR2 ANQGSEA.

The sample holds a few counts of this clonotype. The chain has TRBV5-1 and TRBJ2-5; D not certain. Germline CDR1 is SGHRS and CDR2 is YFSETQ. The CDR3 consists of 15 residues. Trimming cost V 0 bases and J 2 bases, with 11 bases left between them. For the CDR3, the DNA is TGCGCCAGCAGCTTGGCCCGGGCAGAACAAGAGACCCAGTACTTC. Translation gives CASSLARAEQETQYF.

The J gene is TRBJ1-2, the V gene TRBV7-9, with 8 bases identical to TRBD1. The germline CDR1 and CDR2 sequences are SEHNR and FQNEAQ (reference sequence). The CDR3 is 15 amino acids. After removal of 1 base from V and 4 bases from J, the junction contained 5 bases not matched to a gene. The CDR3 spells CASSLGEGQVYGYTF. The DNA of the CDR3 is TGTGCCAGCAGCTTAGGGGAGGGACAGGTCTATGGCTACACCTTC. The full variable domain, completed using reference TRBV7-9 and TRBJ1-2, is DTGVSQNPRHKITKRGQNVTFRCDPISEHNRLYWYRQTLGQGPEFLTYFQNEAQLEKSRLLSDRFSAERPKGSFSTLEIQRTEQGDSAMYLCASSLGEGQVYGYTFGSGTRLTVV.

This clonotype came up a few times. At one end, the junction sequence differs from germline, possibly due to a read error. The J gene is TRBJ2-1, the V gene TRBV7-9; no reliable D call. This CDR3 has 14 residues. Germline V gives CDR1 SEHNR, CDR2 FQNEAQ (reference sequence). CDR3 sequence: CVTLDPGGYNEQFF. The CDR3 region has the DNA TGCGTCACCCTGGACCCGGGCGGCTACAATGAGCAGTTCTTC. Full variable domain (remainder filled in from reference TRBV7-9 and TRBJ2-1): DTGVSQNPRHKITKRGQNVTFRCDPISEHNRLYWYRQTLGQGPEFLTYFQNEAQLEKSRLLSDRFSAERPKGSFSTLEIQRTEQGDSAMYLCVTLDPGGYNEQFFGPGTRLTVL.

This clonotype was seen a few times. The rearrangement links TRBV19 to TRBJ1-1, with a weak D call TRBD1 (5 bases). The germline gives CDR1 LNHDA, CDR2 SQIVND (reference sequence). The CDR3 has 16 residues. V was trimmed by 4 bases and J by 2 bases, leaving 17 bases between them. The CDR3 coding sequence is TGTGCCAGTAGTAGCTCTTACCCCGGGACTAACACTGAAGCTTTCTTT. Its translation: CASSSSYPGTNTEAFF. Complete variable domain (other parts from reference TRBV19 and TRBJ1-1): DGGITQSPKYLFRKEGQNVTLSCEQNLNHDAMYWYRQDPGQGLRLIYYSQIVNDFQKGDIAEGYSVSREKKESFPLTVTSAQKNPTAFYLCASSSSYPGTNTEAFFGQGTRLTVV.

The rearrangement joins TRBV12-3 or TRBV12-4 to TRBJ1-2; 8 positions agree with TRBD1. With 1 base clipped from V and 4 bases from J, the junction kept 2 bases outside the gene matches. CDR3 length: 14 residues. CDR3 sequence: CASSLGQGRYGYTF. CDR3 in DNA: TGTGCCAGCAGTTTAGGACAGGGGCGCTATGGCTACACCTTC.

This clonotype showed up just a few times. V and J are TRBV6-1 and TRBJ2-5; D remains unclear. Trimming stripped 6 bases from V and 2 bases from J, with 16 bases between. In germline, CDR1 is MNHNS, CDR2 SASEGT. CDR3 length: 15 residues. The CDR3 DNA reads as TGTGCCAGCAGGATAGAATTGGGCTTTCAAGAGACCCAGTACTTC. Its protein product is CASRIELGFQETQYF.

This clonotype was observed a few times. This chain connects TRBV6-5 to TRBJ2-6; possible D gene TRBD1, 5 bases. Trimming cost V 2 bases and J 4 bases, with 9 bases left between them. Germline V gives CDR1 MNHEY, CDR2 SVGAGI. CDR3 size: 15 residues. CDR3: CASSYRGAGANVLTF. The CDR3, as DNA: TGTGCCAGCAGTTACAGGGGCGCGGGGGCCAACGTCCTGACTTTC.

This clonotype was observed a handful of times. V is TRBV4-2 and J is TRBJ2-4; tentative D call: TRBD1 (5 bases). V shed 2 bases and J shed 6 bases, with 17 bases lying between them. The CDR3 loop spans 16 amino acids. CDR1 is LGHNA, CDR2 YNFKEQ, per germline. This CDR3 reads CASSQPLTGGLNIQYF. CDR3 DNA sequence: TGTGCCAGCAGCCAACCGTTAACAGGTGGTTTAAACATTCAGTACTTC.